This TCR beta chain was found in a study of post-analysis software for immune sequencing data. Study overall: Secondary progressive, relapsing-remitting and progressive-relapsing multiple sclerosis were among the included disease courses. Study-level points and caveats: Among multiple sclerosis patients, normalized Chao1 diversity was significantly below that of controls. Pronounced co-clustering by F measure was evident among identically batched samples. The study found TRBV5-6, TRBV5-1 and TRBV20-1 among a few TRBV segments more frequent in patients than controls.

TCR beta libraries were prepared from cDNA with unique molecular identifiers. One entry per CDR3 protein results from TCRdb running MiXCR on the PCR reads. The table includes approximately 350,000 distinct CDR3 sequences, less than 35% detected once. This clonotype has more than one count but fewer than ten. Its antigen is not identified. Deletions cut 2 bases from V and 4 bases from J, with 12 bases between. The germline gives CDR1 SGHTA, CDR2 FQGNSA. CDR3 length: 14 residues. The V gene is TRBV7-2, the J gene TRBJ2-7; no definite D call. Specimen: blood. This TCR derives from a girl aged 10 to 17 with multiple sclerosis. CDR3 in DNA: TGTGCCAGCAGCTTAATGGGTACGAATTACGAGCAGTACTTC. Translated, it gives CASSLMGTNYEQYF.